The TCR beta chain under discussion was sequenced for a study of T cell clones after liver transplantation. Study details: Liver transplant recipients had immunosuppression withdrawal attempted within 2 years. Findings of the study overall: Rather than being deleted, graft donor-reactive T cells may have moved into the graft. Circulating graft-donor-reactive CD4 TCRbeta sequences fell significantly post-transplant in most of the 8 subjects.

This clone was observed a few times. The antigen remains unidentified. Using immunoSEQ multiplex PCR, the repertoire was profiled, and TCRdb retains in-frame clones only, with some absent. Among tens of thousands of clones listed, around 78% were seen once. The trim removed 4 bases at V and 2 bases at J, leaving 3 bases unmatched. The CDR3 is 16 residues long. From germline, CDR1 is SGHRS and CDR2 YFSETQ. The sample here was CD4+ T cells from blood, taken at the 22-month timepoint. The receptor was derived from a human patient who received a liver transplant. Some T cells may originate from the graft donor. The genes are TRBV5-1 and TRBJ2-5; TRBD2 agrees at 15 bases. Written as DNA, the CDR3 is TGCGCCAGCAGCGCTGGACTAGCGGGGGGGCAAGAGACCCAGTACTTC. Its protein product is CASSAGLAGGQETQYF.